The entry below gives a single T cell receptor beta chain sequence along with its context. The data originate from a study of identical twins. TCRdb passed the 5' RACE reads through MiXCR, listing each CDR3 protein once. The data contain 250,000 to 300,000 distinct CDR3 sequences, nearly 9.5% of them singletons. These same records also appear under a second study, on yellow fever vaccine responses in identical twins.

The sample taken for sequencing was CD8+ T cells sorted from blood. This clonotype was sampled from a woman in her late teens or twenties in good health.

DNA for the CDR3: TGCAGTGCTAGGTTTGGAGATACGCAGTATTTT. Amino acid sequence: CSARFGDTQYF. The V gene is TRBV20-1, the J gene TRBJ2-3; no clear D. V lost 3 bases and J lost 5, with 6 bases in between. This CDR3 spans 11 amino acids. Germline V gene sequence: CDR1 DFQATT, CDR2 SNEGSKA (reference sequence).